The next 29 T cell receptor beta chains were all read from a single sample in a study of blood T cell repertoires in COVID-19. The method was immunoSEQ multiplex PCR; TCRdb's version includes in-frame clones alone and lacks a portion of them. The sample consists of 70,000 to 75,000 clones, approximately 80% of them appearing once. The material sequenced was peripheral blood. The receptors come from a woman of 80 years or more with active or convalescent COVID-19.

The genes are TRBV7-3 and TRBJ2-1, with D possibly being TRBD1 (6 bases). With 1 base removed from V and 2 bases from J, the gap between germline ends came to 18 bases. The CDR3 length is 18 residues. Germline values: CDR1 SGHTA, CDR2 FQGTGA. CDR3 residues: CASSLNVGGGGPYNEQFF. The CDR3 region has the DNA TGTGCCAGCAGCTTAAATGTAGGGGGTGGGGGCCCCTACAATGAGCAGTTCTTC. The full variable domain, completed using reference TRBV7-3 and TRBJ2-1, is GAGVSQTPSNKVTEKGKYVELRCDPISGHTALYWYRQSLGQGPEFLIYFQGTGAADDSGLPNDRFFAVRPEGSVSTLKIQRTERGDSAVYLCASSLNVGGGGPYNEQFFGPGTRLTVL.

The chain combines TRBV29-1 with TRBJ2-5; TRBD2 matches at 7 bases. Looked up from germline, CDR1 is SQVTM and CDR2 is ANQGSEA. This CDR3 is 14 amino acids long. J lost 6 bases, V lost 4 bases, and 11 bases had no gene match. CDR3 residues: CSVVAQGGDQTQYF. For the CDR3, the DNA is TGCAGCGTTGTCGCTCAGGGAGGGGACCAGACCCAGTACTTC.

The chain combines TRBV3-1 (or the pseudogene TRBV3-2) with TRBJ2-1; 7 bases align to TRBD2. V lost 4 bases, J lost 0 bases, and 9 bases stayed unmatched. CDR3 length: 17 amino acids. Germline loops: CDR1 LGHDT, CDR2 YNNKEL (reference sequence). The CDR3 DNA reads TGTGCCAGCAGCCCCGAGACTACTAGCGCCTCCTACAATGAGCAGTTCTTC. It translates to CASSPETTSASYNEQFF.

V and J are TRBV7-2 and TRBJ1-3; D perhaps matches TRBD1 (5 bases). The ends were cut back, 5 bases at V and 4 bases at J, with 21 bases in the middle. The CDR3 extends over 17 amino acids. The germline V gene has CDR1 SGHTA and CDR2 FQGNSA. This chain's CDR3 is CASSDRGERLTGNTIYF. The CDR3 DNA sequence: TGTGCCAGCAGCGACCGGGGGGAACGCCTAACCGGAAACACCATATATTTT.

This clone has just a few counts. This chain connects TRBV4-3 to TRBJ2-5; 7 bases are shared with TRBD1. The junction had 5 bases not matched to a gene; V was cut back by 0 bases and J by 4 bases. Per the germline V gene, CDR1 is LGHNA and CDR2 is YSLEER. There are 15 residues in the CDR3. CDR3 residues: CASSQDRGQGETQYF. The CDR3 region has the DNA TGCGCCAGCAGCCAAGATAGGGGGCAGGGAGAGACCCAGTACTTC.

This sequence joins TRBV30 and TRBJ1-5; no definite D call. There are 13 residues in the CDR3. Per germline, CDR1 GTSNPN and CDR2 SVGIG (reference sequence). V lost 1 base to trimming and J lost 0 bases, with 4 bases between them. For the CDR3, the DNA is TGTGCCTGGAGTGAGCATAGCAATCAGCCCCAGCATTTT. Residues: CAWSEHSNQPQHF.

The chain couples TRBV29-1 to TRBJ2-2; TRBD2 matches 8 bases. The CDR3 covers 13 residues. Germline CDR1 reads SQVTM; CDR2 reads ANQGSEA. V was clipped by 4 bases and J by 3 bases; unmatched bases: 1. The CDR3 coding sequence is TGCAGCGTTGCGGGGGGGGACACCGGGGAGCTGTTTTTT. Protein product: CSVAGGDTGELFF.

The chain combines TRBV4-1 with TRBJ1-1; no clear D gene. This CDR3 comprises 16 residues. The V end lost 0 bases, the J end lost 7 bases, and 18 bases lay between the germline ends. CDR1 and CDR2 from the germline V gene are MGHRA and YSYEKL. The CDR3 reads CASSQDHPGVSREAFF. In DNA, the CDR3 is TGCGCCAGCAGCCAAGACCACCCCGGGGTATCCCGTGAAGCTTTCTTT.

The CDR3 is CATSDPGQGDVYGYTF. The CDR3 DNA reads TGTGCCACCAGTGATCCCGGACAGGGTGACGTCTATGGCTACACCTTC. This rearrangement joins TRBV24-1 to TRBJ1-2; 8 bases match TRBD1. Germline CDR1 and CDR2: KGHDR and SFDVKD. CDR3 length: 16 amino acids. V lost 3 bases and J lost 4; bases outside the gene matches: 9.

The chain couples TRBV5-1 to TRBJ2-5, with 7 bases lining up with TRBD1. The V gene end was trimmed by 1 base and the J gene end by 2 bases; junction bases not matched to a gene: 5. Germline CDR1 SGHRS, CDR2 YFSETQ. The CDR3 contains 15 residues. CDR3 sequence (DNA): TGCGCCAGCAGCTTGACGGGACAGTCTCAAGAGACCCAGTACTTC. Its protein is CASSLTGQSQETQYF.

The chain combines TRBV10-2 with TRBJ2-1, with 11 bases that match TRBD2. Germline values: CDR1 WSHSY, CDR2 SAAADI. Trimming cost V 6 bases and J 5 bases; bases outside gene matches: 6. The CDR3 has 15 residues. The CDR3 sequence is CASSLAGGQNNEQFF. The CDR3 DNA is TGCGCCAGCAGCCTAGCGGGGGGTCAAAACAATGAGCAGTTCTTC.

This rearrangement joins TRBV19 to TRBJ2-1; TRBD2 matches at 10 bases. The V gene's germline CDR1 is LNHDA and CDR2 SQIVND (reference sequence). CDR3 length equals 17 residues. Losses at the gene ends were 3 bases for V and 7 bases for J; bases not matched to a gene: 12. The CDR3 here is CASSMGLGLASRNEQFF. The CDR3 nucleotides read TGTGCCAGTAGTATGGGGTTGGGACTAGCGTCGAGGAATGAGCAGTTCTTC.

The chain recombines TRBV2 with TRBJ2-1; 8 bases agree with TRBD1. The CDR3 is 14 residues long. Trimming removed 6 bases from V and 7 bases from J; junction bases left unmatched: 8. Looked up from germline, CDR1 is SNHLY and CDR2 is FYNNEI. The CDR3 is CASSASDRGNEQFF. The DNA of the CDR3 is TGTGCCAGCAGCGCTAGTGACAGGGGAAATGAGCAGTTCTTC.

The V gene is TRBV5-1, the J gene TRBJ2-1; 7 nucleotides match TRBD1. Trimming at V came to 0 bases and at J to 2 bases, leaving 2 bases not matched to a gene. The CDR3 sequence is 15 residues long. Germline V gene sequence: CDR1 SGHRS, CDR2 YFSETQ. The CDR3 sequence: CASSLGQGAYNEQFF. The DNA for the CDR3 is TGCGCCAGCAGCTTGGGACAGGGTGCCTACAATGAGCAGTTCTTC.

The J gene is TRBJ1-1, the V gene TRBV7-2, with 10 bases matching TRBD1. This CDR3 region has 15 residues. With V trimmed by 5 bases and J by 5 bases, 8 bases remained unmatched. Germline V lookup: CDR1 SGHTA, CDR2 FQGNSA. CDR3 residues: CASSIRDRGWTEAFF. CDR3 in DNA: TGTGCCAGCAGCATAAGGGACAGGGGATGGACTGAAGCTTTCTTT.

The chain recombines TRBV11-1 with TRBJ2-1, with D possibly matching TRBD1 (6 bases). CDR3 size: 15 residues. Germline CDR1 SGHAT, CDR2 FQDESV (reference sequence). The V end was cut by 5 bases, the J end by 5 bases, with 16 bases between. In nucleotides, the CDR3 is TGTGCCAGCAGCAAGAACAGGGTCGGGGACAATGAGCAGTTCTTC. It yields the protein CASSKNRVGDNEQFF.

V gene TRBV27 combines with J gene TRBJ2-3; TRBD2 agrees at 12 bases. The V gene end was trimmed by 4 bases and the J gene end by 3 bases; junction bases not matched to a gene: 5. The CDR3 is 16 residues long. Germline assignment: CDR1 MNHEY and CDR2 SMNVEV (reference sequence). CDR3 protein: CASSSGLAGITDTQYF. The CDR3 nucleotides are TGTGCCAGCAGTTCCGGACTAGCGGGAATAACAGATACGCAGTATTTT.

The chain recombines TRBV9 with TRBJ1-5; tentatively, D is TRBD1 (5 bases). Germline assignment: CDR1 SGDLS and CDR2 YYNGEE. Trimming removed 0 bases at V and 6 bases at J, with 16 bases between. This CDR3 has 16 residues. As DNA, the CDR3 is TGTGCCAGCAGCGTAGGAGCGGGTGAAGACAGTCAGCCCCAGCATTTT. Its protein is CASSVGAGEDSQPQHF. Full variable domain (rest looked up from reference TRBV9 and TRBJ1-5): DSGVTQTPKHLITATGQRVTLRCSPRSGDLSVYWYQQSLDQGLQFLIQYYNGEERAKGNILERFSAQQFPDLHSELNLSSLELGDSALYFCASSVGAGEDSQPQHFGDGTRLSIL.

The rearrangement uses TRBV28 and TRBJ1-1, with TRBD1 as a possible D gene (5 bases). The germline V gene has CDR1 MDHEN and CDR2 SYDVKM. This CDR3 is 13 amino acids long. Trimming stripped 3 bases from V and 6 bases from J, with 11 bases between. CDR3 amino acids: CASSFKGIAEAFF. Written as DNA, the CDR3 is TGTGCCAGCAGTTTCAAGGGGATCGCTGAAGCTTTCTTT. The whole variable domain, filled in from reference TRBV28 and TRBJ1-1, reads DVKVTQSSRYLVKRTGEKVFLECVQDMDHENMFWYRQDPGLGLRLIYFSYDVKMKEKGDIPEGYSVSREKKERFSLILESASTNQTSMYLCASSFKGIAEAFFGQGTRLTVV.

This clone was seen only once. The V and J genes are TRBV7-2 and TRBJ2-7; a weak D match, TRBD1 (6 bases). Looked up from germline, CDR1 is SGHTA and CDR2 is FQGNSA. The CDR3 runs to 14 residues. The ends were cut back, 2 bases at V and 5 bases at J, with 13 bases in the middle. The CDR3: CASSLLPRGHEQYF. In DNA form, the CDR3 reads TGTGCCAGCAGCTTACTTCCCAGGGGTCACGAGCAGTACTTC.

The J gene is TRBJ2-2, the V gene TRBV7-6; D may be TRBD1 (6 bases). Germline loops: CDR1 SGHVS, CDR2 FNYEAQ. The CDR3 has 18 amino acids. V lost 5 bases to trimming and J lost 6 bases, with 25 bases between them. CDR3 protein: CASSPRPQTGVQAGELFF. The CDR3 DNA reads TGTGCCAGCAGCCCCCGTCCCCAGACAGGCGTCCAGGCCGGGGAGCTGTTTTTT.

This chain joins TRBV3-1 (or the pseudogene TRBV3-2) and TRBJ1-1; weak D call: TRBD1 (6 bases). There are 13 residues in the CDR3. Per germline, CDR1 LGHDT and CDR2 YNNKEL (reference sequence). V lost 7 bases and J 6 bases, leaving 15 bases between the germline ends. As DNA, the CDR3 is TGTGCCAGCACCCATAGGGAGGGGGCTGAAGCTTTCTTT. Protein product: CASTHREGAEAFF.

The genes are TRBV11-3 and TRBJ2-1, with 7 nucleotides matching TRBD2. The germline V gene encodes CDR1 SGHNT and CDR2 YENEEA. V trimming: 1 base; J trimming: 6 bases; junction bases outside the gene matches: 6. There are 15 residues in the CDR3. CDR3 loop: CASSLVTSAVNEQFF. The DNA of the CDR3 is TGTGCCAGCAGCTTAGTAACTAGCGCGGTCAATGAGCAGTTCTTC.

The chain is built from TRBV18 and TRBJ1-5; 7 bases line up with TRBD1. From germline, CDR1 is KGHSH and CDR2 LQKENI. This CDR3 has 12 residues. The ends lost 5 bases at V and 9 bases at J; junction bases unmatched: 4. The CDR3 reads CASSLTGRPQHF. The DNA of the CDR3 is TGTGCCAGCTCATTGACAGGGCGGCCCCAGCATTTT.

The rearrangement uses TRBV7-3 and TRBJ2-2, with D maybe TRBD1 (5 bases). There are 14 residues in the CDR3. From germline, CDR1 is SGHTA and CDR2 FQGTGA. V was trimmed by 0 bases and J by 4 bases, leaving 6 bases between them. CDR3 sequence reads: CASSLTTATGELFF. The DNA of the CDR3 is TGTGCCAGCAGCTTAACGACAGCCACCGGGGAGCTGTTTTTT.

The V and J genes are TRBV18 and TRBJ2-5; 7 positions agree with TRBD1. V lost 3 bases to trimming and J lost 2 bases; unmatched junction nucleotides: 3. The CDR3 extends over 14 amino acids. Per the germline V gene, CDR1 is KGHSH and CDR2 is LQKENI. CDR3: CASSPWDRQETQYF. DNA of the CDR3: TGTGCCAGCTCACCTTGGGACAGACAAGAGACCCAGTACTTC.

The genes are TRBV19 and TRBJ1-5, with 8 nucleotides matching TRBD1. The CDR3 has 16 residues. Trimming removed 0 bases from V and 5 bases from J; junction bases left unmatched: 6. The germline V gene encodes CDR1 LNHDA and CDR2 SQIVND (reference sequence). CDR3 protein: CASSIDTTGAYQPQHF. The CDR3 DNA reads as TGTGCCAGTAGTATAGATACGACAGGGGCATATCAGCCCCAGCATTTT. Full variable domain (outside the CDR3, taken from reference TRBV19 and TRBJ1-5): DGGITQSPKYLFRKEGQNVTLSCEQNLNHDAMYWYRQDPGQGLRLIYYSQIVNDFQKGDIAEGYSVSREKKESFPLTVTSAQKNPTAFYLCASSIDTTGAYQPQHFGDGTRLSIL.

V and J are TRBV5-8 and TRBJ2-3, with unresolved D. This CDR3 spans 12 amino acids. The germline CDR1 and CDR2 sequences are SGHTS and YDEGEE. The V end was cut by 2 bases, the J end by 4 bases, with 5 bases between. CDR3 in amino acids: CASSFNSDTQYF. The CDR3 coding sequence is TGTGCCAGCAGCTTCAACTCAGATACGCAGTATTTT.

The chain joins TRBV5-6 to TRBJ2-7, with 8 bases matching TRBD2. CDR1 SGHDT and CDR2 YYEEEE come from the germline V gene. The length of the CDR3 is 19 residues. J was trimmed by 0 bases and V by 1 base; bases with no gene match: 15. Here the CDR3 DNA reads TGTGCCAGCAGCTTGACCCAGCCAAGAAGCGGGGGCCTCTCCTACGAGCAGTACTTC. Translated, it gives CASSLTQPRSGGLSYEQYF. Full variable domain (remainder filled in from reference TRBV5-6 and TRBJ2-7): DAGVTQSPTHLIKTRGQQVTLRCSPKSGHDTVSWYQQALGQGPQFIFQYYEEEERQRGNFPDRFSGHQFPNYSSELNVNALLLGDSALYLCASSLTQPRSGGLSYEQYFGPGTRLTVT.